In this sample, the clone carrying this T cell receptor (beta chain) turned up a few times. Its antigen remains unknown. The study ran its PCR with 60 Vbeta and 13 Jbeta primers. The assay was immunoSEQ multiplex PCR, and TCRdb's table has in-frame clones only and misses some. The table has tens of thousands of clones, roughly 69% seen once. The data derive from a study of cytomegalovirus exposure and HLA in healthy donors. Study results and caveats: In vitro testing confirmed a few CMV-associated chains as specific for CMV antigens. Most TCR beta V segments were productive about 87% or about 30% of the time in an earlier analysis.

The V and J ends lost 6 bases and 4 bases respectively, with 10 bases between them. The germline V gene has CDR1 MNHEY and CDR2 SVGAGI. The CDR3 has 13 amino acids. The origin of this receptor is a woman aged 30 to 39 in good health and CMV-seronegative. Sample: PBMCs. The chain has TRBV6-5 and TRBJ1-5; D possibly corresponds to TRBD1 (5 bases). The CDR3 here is CASSWGPNQPQHF. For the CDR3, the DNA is TGTGCCAGCAGCTGGGGCCCTAATCAGCCCCAGCATTTT.